This T cell receptor (beta chain) was sequenced during a study of molecular identifiers for immune sequencing clone quantification. MiXCR, run by TCRdb on the PCR reads, gives a single entry per CDR3 protein. The table includes about 640,000 distinct CDR3 sequences, about 20% detected once. Input for naive CD8 libraries was roughly 17,000 to 1,100,000 sorted cells; the RNA fraction used was 10%, 30% or 50%. As CD8+CD4-CCR7+CD45RA+ cells, naive CD8 T cells were sorted. Ten or more counts support this clonotype. CDR3 size: 13 residues. The junction had 2 bases not matched to a gene; V was cut back by 2 bases and J by 7 bases.

The chain recombines TRBV12-3 or TRBV12-4 with TRBJ2-1, with 7 bases matching TRBD1. Sequencing input: naive CD8+ T cells from blood, with Jurkat cell RNA spiked in. Subset in this sample: FACS-sorted CD8+CD4-CCR7+CD45RA+ naive T cells. The sequence came from a human donor in good health. Some libraries in this study had Jurkat cell RNA spiked in. CDR3 protein: CASSLTRGNEQFF. In nucleotides, the CDR3 is TGTGCCAGCAGTTTAACCAGGGGGAATGAGCAGTTCTTC.